This is a list of T cell receptor beta chains from one sample in a study of lymphopenia after photon versus proton radiotherapy. Some clones are missing from TCRdb's copy, which holds only in-frame ones; the method was immunoSEQ multiplex PCR. This table has 37,000 or so clones, over 65% appearing once. This material consisted of peripheral blood, taken from a patient treated with photon-based radiotherapy. The receptor source for this set is a man aged 50-59 years with gastric cancer. The CDR3 runs from the conserved cysteine through the conserved F or W. Each record gives: V gene, clone size, D gene, J gene, CDR3 DNA, CDR3 protein. The D gene is left open where the match is weak. Clone size is shown for a subset of rows, as once, few, many or a class of expanded clone.

V: TRBV9
size: .
D: .
J: TRBJ1-2
DNA: TGTGCCAGCAGCGTGGCATCCGGGGGGTATGGCTACACCTTC
CDR3: CASSVASGGYGYTF

V: TRBV18
size: .
D: .
J: TRBJ2-7
DNA: TGTGCCAGCTCACCTCGACAAGGTCCCTCCTACGAGCAGTACTTC
CDR3: CASSPRQGPSYEQYF

V: TRBV28
size: few
D: .
J: TRBJ1-2
DNA: TGTGCCAGCAGAGCAGGGTGGGACTATGGCTACACCTTC
CDR3: CASRAGWDYGYTF

V: TRBV7-9
size: few
D: .
J: TRBJ1-4
DNA: TGTGCCAGCAGCTTAGGGACCCTTAATGAAAAACTGTTTTTT
CDR3: CASSLGTLNEKLFF

V: TRBV6-5
size: .
D: .
J: TRBJ2-2
DNA: TGTGCCAGCAGGGGCGGGACACCAAACACCGGGGAGCTGTTTTTT
CDR3: CASRGGTPNTGELFF

V: TRBV5-1
size: .
D: .
J: TRBJ1-2
DNA: TGCGCCAGCAGCTTTAGAGGGGACTATGGCTACACCTTC
CDR3: CASSFRGDYGYTF

V: TRBV25-1
size: .
D: .
J: TRBJ2-3
DNA: TGTGCCAGCAGTCCCCTGCCCGCGAGCACTAGCACAGATACGCAGTATTTT
CDR3: CASSPLPASTSTDTQYF

V: TRBV11-2
size: .
D: .
J: TRBJ2-3
DNA: TGTGCCAGCAGCTTGGGCGGACCCACAGATACGCAGTATTTT
CDR3: CASSLGGPTDTQYF

V: TRBV5-1
size: .
D: TRBD2
J: TRBJ2-7
DNA: TGCGCCAGCAGCGAATTAGCGGGAGGTCCCGAGCAGTACTTC
CDR3: CASSELAGGPEQYF

V: TRBV9
size: .
D: .
J: TRBJ2-2
DNA: TGTGCCAGCAGCACCCGGTCGACCGGGGAGCTGTTTTTT
CDR3: CASSTRSTGELFF

V: TRBV10-3
size: .
D: .
J: TRBJ2-1
DNA: TGTGCCATCAGTGAGGCTAGAGACAATGAGCAGTTCTTC
CDR3: CAISEARDNEQFF

V: TRBV30
size: .
D: .
J: TRBJ2-7
DNA: TGTGCCTGGAGTGAAAGAGGTGGGGAGCAGTACTTC
CDR3: CAWSERGGEQYF

V: TRBV5-6
size: .
D: .
J: TRBJ2-3
DNA: TGTGCCAGCAGCTTGTTCGTACTCCTCGGCACAGATACGCAGTATTTT
CDR3: CASSLFVLLGTDTQYF

V: TRBV6-1
size: .
D: .
J: TRBJ1-2
DNA: TGTGCCAGCAGTGAAACAGGCGAGTCTACCCCCGGCTACACCTTC
CDR3: CASSETGESTPGYTF